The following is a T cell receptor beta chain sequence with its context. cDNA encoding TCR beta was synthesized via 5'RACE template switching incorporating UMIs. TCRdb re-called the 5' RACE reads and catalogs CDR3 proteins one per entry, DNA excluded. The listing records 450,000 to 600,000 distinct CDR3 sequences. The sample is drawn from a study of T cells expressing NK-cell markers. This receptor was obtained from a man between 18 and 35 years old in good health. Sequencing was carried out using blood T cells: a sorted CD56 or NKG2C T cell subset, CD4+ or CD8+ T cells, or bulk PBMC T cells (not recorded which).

CDR3 in amino acids: CASTTGFQETQYF. The chain carries TRBV11-3 and TRBJ2-5. The CDR3 sequence is 13 residues long. In germline, CDR1 is SGHNT, CDR2 YENEEA. Full variable domain (missing parts from reference TRBV11-3 and TRBJ2-5): EAGVVQSPRYKIIEKKQPVAFWCNPISGHNTLYWYLQNLGQGPELLIRYENEEAVDDSQLPKDRFSAERLKGVDSTLKIQPAELGDSAVYLCASTTGFQETQYFGPGTRLLVL.